The clone carrying this T cell receptor (beta chain) was counted ten times or more. The antigen is not known. V shed 4 bases and J 2 bases; nucleotides not matched to a gene: 9. The CDR3 has 17 residues. Germline V gene data show CDR1 as LGHNA and CDR2 as YSLEER. TCRdb analysed the 5' RACE reads with MiXCR anew, one entry per CDR3 protein. The table has some 590,000 distinct CDR3 sequences, 9.6% seen once; the top ten hold under 3%. These data originate in a study of identical twins. General study results and limits: Possibly, invariant MAIT and iNKT cells partly confounded zero-insertion analyses.

These records were also assigned to another study, of yellow fever vaccine responses in identical twins.

The rearrangement links TRBV4-3 to TRBJ2-2; 8 positions agree with TRBD2. The TCR comes from a woman aged 18 to 35 in good health. The material sequenced was PBMCs. CDR3 coding DNA: TGCGCCAGCAGCCCCGGCGAGACTAGCGTAAACACCGGGGAGCTGTTTTTT. As protein: CASSPGETSVNTGELFF.